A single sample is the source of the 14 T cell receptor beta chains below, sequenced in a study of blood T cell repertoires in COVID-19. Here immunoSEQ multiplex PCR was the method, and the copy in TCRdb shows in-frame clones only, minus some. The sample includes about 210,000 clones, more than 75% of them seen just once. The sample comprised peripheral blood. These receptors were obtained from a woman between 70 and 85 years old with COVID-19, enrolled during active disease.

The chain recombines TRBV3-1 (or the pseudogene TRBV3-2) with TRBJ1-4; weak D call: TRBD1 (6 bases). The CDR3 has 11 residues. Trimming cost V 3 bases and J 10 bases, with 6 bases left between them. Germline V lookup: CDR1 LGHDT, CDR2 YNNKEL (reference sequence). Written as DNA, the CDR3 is TGTGCCAGCAGCCACAGGGGAAAACTGTTTTTT. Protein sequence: CASSHRGKLFF.

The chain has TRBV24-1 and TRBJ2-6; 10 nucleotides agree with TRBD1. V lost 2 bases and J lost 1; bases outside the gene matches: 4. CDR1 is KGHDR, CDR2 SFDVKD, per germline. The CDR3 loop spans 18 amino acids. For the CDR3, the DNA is TGTGCCACCAGTGATTCCGGGACAGGGGAATCTGGGGCCAACGTCCTGACTTTC. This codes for CATSDSGTGESGANVLTF.

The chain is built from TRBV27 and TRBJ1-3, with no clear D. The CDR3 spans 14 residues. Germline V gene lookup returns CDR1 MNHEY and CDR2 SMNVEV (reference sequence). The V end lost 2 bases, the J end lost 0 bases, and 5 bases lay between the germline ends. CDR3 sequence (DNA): TGTGCCAGCAGTTTACACAGCTCTGGAAACACCATATATTTT. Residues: CASSLHSSGNTIYF.

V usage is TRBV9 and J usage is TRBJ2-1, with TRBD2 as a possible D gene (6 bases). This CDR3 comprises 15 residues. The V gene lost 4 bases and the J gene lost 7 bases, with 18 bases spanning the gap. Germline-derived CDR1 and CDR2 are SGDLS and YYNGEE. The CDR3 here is CASSLSGAGWNEQFF. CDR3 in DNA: TGTGCCAGCAGCCTTAGCGGAGCCGGTTGGAATGAGCAGTTCTTC.

The CDR3 nucleotides are TGTGCCAGCACCCCTGAGGAGGGTCCCTACAATGAGCAGTTCTTC. Its protein is CASTPEEGPYNEQFF. The chain joins TRBV7-2 to TRBJ2-1; D possibly corresponds to TRBD2 (6 bases). Germline CDR1 SGHTA, CDR2 FQGNSA. V shed 7 bases and J shed 2 bases, with 15 bases lying between them. The CDR3 extends over 15 amino acids.

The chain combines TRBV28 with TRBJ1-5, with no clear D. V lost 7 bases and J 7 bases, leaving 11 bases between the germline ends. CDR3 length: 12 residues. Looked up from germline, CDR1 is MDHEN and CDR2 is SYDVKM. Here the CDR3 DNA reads TGTGCCAGCACCACGAGTCCCCAGCCCCAGCATTTT. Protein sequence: CASTTSPQPQHF. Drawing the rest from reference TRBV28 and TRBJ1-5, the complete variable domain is DVKVTQSSRYLVKRTGEKVFLECVQDMDHENMFWYRQDPGLGLRLIYFSYDVKMKEKGDIPEGYSVSREKKERFSLILESASTNQTSMYLCASTTSPQPQHFGDGTRLSIL.

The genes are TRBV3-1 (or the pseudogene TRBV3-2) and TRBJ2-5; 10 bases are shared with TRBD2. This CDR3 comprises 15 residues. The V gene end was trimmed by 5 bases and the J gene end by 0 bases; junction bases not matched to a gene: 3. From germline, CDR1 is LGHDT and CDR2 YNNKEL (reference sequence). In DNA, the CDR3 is TGTGCCAGCAGCGTAGGACTAGCGGACCAAGAGACCCAGTACTTC. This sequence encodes CASSVGLADQETQYF.

Here the CDR3 DNA reads TGTGCCAGCAGCCTTAACCCACTAGCGAGGTACAATGAGCAGTTCTTC. This codes for CASSLNPLARYNEQFF. The chain has TRBV13 and TRBJ2-1; TRBD2 matches at 7 bases. The CDR3 is 16 amino acids. From germline, CDR1 is PRHDT and CDR2 FYEKMQ (reference sequence). The trim removed 5 bases at V and 4 bases at J, leaving 11 bases unmatched.

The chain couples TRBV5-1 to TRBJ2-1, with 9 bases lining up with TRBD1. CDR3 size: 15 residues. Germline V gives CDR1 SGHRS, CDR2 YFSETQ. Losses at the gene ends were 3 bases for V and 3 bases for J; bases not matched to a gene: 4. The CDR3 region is CASSSGTGSYNEQFF. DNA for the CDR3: TGCGCCAGCAGCTCCGGGACAGGGAGCTACAATGAGCAGTTCTTC.

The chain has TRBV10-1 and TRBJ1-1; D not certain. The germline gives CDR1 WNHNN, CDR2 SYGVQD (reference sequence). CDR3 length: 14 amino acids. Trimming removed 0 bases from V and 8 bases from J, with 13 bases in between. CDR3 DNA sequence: TGCGCCAGCAGTGAGTCAGAGTTGGGAGGGGAAGCTTTCTTT. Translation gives CASSESELGGEAFF.

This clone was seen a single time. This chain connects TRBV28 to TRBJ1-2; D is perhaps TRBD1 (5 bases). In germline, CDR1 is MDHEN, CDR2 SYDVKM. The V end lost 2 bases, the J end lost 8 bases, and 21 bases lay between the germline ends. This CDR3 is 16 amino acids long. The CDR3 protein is CASSLVITGRTRGYTF. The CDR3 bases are TGTGCCAGCAGTTTAGTTATCACGGGACGGACTAGGGGCTACACCTTC.

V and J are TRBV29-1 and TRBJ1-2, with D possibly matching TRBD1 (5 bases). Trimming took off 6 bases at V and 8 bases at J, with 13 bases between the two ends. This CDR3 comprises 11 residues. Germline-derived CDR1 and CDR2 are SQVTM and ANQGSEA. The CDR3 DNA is TGCAGCGTCCAGGGTGTAGGGGGCTACACCTTC. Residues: CSVQGVGGYTF.

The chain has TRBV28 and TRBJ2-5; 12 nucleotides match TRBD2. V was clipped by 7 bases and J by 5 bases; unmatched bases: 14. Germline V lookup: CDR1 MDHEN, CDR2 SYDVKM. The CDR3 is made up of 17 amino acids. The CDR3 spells CASIKTSGRESLETQYF. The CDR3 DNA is TGTGCCAGCATCAAGACTAGCGGGAGAGAGTCCCTCGAGACCCAGTACTTC.

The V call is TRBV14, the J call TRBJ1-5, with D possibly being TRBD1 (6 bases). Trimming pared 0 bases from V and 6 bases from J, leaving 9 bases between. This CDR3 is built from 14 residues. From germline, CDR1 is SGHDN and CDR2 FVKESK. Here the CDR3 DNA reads TGTGCCAGCAGCCAAGAGTCAGGGGTTCAGCCCCAGCATTTT. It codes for CASSQESGVQPQHF.